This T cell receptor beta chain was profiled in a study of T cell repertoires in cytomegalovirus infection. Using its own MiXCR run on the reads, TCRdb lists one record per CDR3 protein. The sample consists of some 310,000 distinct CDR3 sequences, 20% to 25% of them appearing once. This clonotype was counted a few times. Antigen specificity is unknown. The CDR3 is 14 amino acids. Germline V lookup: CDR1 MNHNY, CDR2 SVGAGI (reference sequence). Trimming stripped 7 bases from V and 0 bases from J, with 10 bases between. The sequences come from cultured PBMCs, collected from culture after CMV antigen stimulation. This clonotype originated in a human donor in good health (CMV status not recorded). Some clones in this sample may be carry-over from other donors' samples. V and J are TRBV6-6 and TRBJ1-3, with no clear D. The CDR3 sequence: CASTKGFSGNTIYF. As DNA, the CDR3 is TGTGCCAGCACCAAGGGATTCTCTGGAAACACCATATATTTT.